The 16 T cell receptor beta chains presented below share a single source sample, sequenced in a study of tumor and adjacent non-tumor tissue in lung cancer (dated by TCRdb to 2017 to 2018). Library generation was performed with multiplex PCR. Instrument on record: Illumina HiSeq 2500. TCRbeta libraries were constructed through three rounds of nested PCR with primers (Table S4) according to protocols modified from ARM-PCR. The public reads were run again by TCRdb, first through fastp at Q25 and then through MiXCR, and only productive beta chains were kept. Duplicate CDR3 protein sequences are folded into a single record with the most common DNA and genes. This sample gives tens of thousands of distinct CDR3 sequences in total; over 80% of them show up just once. Approximately 12% of the sample goes to the ten largest clones. RNA was isolated from bulk unsorted tissue, and RNA quality was assessed with a NanoDrop ND-1000 and an Agilent 2100.

Sequencing input: lung tumor tissue. These receptors were taken from a woman between 45 and 60 years old with non-small cell lung cancer.

This clonotype is termed medium-sized. This rearrangement joins TRBV11-3 to TRBJ2-2; 10 nucleotides match TRBD1. After removal of 5 bases from V and 6 bases from J, the junction contained 9 bases not matched to a gene. Germline values: CDR1 SGHNT, CDR2 YENEEA. The CDR3 has 16 residues. CDR3 nucleotide sequence: TGTGCCAGCAGCGACGGGACAGGGGTATTAGCCGGGGAGCTGTTTTTT. This encodes CASSDGTGVLAGELFF.

On this clonotype: One junction end does not reproduce the germline sequence, and a read error may be involved. The CDR3 loop is CSVRGLAGYNEQFF. The DNA for the CDR3 is TGCAGTGTTAGAGGCCTAGCGGGATACAATGAACAGTTCTTC. The chain is built from TRBV20-1 and TRBJ2-1; 9 bases fit TRBD2. The CDR3 covers 14 residues. Germline V gene sequence: CDR1 DFQATT, CDR2 SNEGSKA (reference sequence).

Of note for this clonotype: One end of the junction fails to match germline, which may point to a read error. The chain uses TRBV11-2 and TRBJ2-3, with no clear D. This CDR3 has 16 amino acids. The V gene's germline CDR1 is SGHAT and CDR2 FQNNGV. Written as DNA, the CDR3 is TGTGACAGCTGCTTACGGGCGAGAGGCTCCACAGATACGCAGTATTTT. Encoded protein: CDSCLRARGSTDTQYF.

The chain combines TRBV6-2 or TRBV6-3 with TRBJ2-1, with a possible D match to TRBD2 (6 bases). V dropped 6 bases and J dropped 11 bases, with 26 bases sitting between them. Per the germline V gene, CDR1 is MNHEY and CDR2 is SVGEGT. The CDR3 totals 16 residues. The CDR3 here is CASSLDRSGRLNKQFF. In nucleotides, the CDR3 is TGTGCCAGCAGCCTGGACCGGAGCGGGCGGTTGAATAAGCAGTTCTTC.

This clonotype was counted a single time. The junction departs from the called germline gene at one end, perhaps through a read error. The chain carries TRBV6-1 and TRBJ1-2; D call uncertain. The CDR3 runs to 14 residues. Germline V gene data show CDR1 as MNHNS and CDR2 as SASEGT. CDR3 sequence (DNA): TGTGCCAACAGTGAACGGCCCAGTAGCTATGGCTACACCTTC. It specifies CANSERPSSYGYTF.

On this clonotype itself: At one of its ends the junction is not consistent with the germline gene, which may arise from a read error. The CDR3 loop reads CATSQEATSYEQYF. DNA of the CDR3: TGCGCCACGAGCCAAGAGGCCACTAGCTACGAGCAATACTTC. The V gene is TRBV4-1, the J gene TRBJ2-7; D is perhaps TRBD2 (6 bases). This CDR3 has 14 amino acids. Per germline, CDR1 MGHRA and CDR2 YSYEKL.

Regarding this clonotype: The CDR3 end shows no conserved phenylalanine or tryptophan, and so a read error is likely. The V gene is TRBV6-2 or TRBV6-3, the J gene TRBJ2-2, with 7 nucleotides matching TRBD2. The J segment lost 9 bases and the V segment lost 2 bases, leaving 9 bases of the junction unmatched. CDR3 length: 15 residues. The germline V gene encodes CDR1 MNHEY and CDR2 SVGEGT. The CDR3 here is CASSYEGGGYWELFL. DNA for the CDR3: TGTGCCAGCAGTTACGAGGGCGGGGGTTACTGGGAGCTGTTTTTA.

A word on this clonotype: This likely comes from a read error, as the CDR3 has no conserved phenylalanine or tryptophan at its end. This rearrangement joins TRBV4-1 to TRBJ2-1; 8 bases match TRBD2. The CDR3 runs 18 residues. The germline gives CDR1 MGHRA, CDR2 YSYEKL. For the CDR3, the DNA is TGCACCAGCAGCCAAGAATACCCCCCGGCGGGAGGAACCAATGAGCAGTTCTTA. Translated: CTSSQEYPPAGGTNEQFL.

This chain connects TRBV19 to TRBJ2-1; D may correspond to TRBD1 or TRBD2 (7 bases each). V was shortened by 5 bases and J by 6 bases, with 23 bases between the two germline ends. CDR3 length: 17 amino acids. CDR1 is LNHDA and CDR2 is SQIVND in the germline V gene (reference sequence). The CDR3 here is CASSPHPRGGGGNEQFF. CDR3 sequence (DNA): TGTGCCAGTAGTCCACACCCGCGAGGGGGCGGGGGCAATGAGCAGTTCTTC.

The chain recombines TRBV6-2 or TRBV6-3 with TRBJ2-4, with D uncertain. Germline V gene sequence: CDR1 MNHEY, CDR2 SVGEGT. The CDR3 has 15 amino acids. Trimming took off 5 bases at V and 1 base at J, with 12 bases between the two ends. The CDR3 bases are TGTGCCAGCAGTCTCAACTCGAGGGCCAAAAACATTCAGTACTTC. Translating gives CASSLNSRAKNIQYF.

On this clonotype itself: No conserved phenylalanine or tryptophan is present at the end of the CDR3, so a read error is the likely explanation. The J gene is TRBJ1-5, the V gene TRBV12-3 or TRBV12-4, with D tentatively TRBD1 (6 bases). The ends were cut back, 7 bases at V and 3 bases at J, with 13 bases in the middle. This CDR3 contains 14 residues. In DNA, the CDR3 is TGTGCCAGCACTTGGGCAGGGGTCAATCAGCCCCAGCATATT. This gives the protein CASTWAGVNQPQHI.

The chain links TRBV20-1 to TRBJ2-1; TRBD1 is a possible D gene (6 bases). The CDR3 is 13 residues long. In germline, CDR1 is DFQATT, CDR2 SNEGSKA (reference sequence). Trimming removed 3 bases at V and 1 base at J, with 7 bases between. The CDR3 DNA is TGCAGTGCTAGGGACAGATCCTACAATGAGCAGTTCTTC. It codes for CSARDRSYNEQFF.

Comments on this clonotype: The missing conserved phenylalanine or tryptophan at the end of this CDR3 makes a read error likely. The V and J genes are TRBV6-6 and TRBJ2-3; no clear D gene. The V end lost 8 bases, the J end lost 2 bases, and 14 bases lay between the germline ends. This CDR3 spans 14 amino acids. The germline gives CDR1 MNHNY, CDR2 SVGAGI (reference sequence). CDR3 sequence (DNA): TGTGCCAGCGGTTTCCAGTCTTTCACAGATACGCAGTATTAT. This sequence encodes CASGFQSFTDTQYY.

Concerning this clonotype: An end of the junction does not agree with germline; a read error may underlie this. This chain uses TRBV28 with TRBJ2-7; D is unclear. Germline CDR1 reads MDHEN; CDR2 reads SYDVKM. The CDR3 is 14 amino acids. Here the CDR3 reads CASRVQISGYEEYF. CDR3 DNA sequence: TGTGCCAGCAGAGTACAGATTAGTGGGTACGAGGAGTACTTC.

The chain is built from TRBV29-1 and TRBJ2-1; possible D gene TRBD2, 7 bases. CDR1 and CDR2 from the germline V gene are SQVTM and ANQGSEA. Trimming took off 7 bases at V and 10 bases at J, with 14 bases between the two ends. This CDR3 has 11 amino acids. CDR3 in DNA: TGCAGCGCCAACGAGGGGGGGGAGCAGTTCTTC. This codes for CSANEGGEQFF.

A word on this clonotype: Because it lacks the conserved phenylalanine or tryptophan at the end, this CDR3 is likely a read error. The J gene is TRBJ1-6, the V gene TRBV20-1; D might be TRBD1 (6 bases). Germline values: CDR1 DFQATT, CDR2 SNEGSKA (reference sequence). This CDR3 is built from 15 residues. As DNA, the CDR3 is TGCAATGCTAGAGACCTAGACAGGCGGTATTCACCCCTCCACATT. Its protein product is CNARDLDRRYSPLHI.